The 24 T cell receptor beta chains reported below all come from one sample, sequenced in a study of CD8 T cells in Susac syndrome. With random hexamers, 0.5 to 1 ug RNA was reverse transcribed. TCRdb used MiXCR to reprocess the immunoSEQ multiplex PCR reads, holding one entry per CDR3 protein. The data contain around 170,000 distinct CDR3 sequences, almost 96% of them singletons. The sample consisted of CD4+ T cells from PBMCs. The receptors shown here come from a human donor with Susac syndrome.

V and J are TRBV14 and TRBJ2-2; tentative D call: TRBD1 (5 bases). The CDR3 length is 14 residues. V gave up 0 bases and J gave up 6 bases, with 8 bases separating them. The germline gives CDR1 SGHDN, CDR2 FVKESK. The CDR3 spells CASSQDWGAGELFF. DNA of the CDR3: TGTGCCAGCAGCCAAGATTGGGGCGCCGGGGAGCTGTTTTTT.

The CDR3 DNA is TGTGCCAGTAGTCGGAGCGGGGGGGCCTACGAGCAGTACTTC. Its protein product is CASSRSGGAYEQYF. The chain uses TRBV19 and TRBJ2-7, with 10 bases aligning to TRBD2. Per germline, CDR1 LNHDA and CDR2 SQIVND (reference sequence). Trimming cost V 5 bases and J 2 bases; bases outside gene matches: 3. This CDR3 comprises 14 residues.

The chain is built from TRBV7-8 and TRBJ1-2; no firm D call. Deletions cut 5 bases from V and 0 bases from J, with 7 bases between. Per germline, CDR1 SGHVS and CDR2 FQNEAQ. The CDR3 extends over 13 amino acids. The CDR3 bases are TGTGCCAGCAGCCCCCCCCCTAACTATGGCTACACCTTC. Translation: CASSPPPNYGYTF. Supplemented by reference TRBV7-8 and TRBJ1-2, the full variable domain reads GAGVSQSPRYKVAKRGQDVALRCDPISGHVSLFWYQQALGQGPEFLTYFQNEAQLDKSGLPSDRFFAERPEGSVSTLKIQRTQQEDSAVYLCASSPPPNYGYTFGSGTRLTVV.

This clonotype is a singleton in its sample. The J gene is TRBJ2-6, the V gene TRBV6-2 or TRBV6-3; TRBD1 agrees at 8 bases. Germline loops: CDR1 MNHEY, CDR2 SVGEGT. Unmatched junction bases numbered 5, after V lost 2 bases and J lost 2 bases. This CDR3 is built from 17 residues. CDR3: CASSYPDRGAGANVLTF. The CDR3 DNA reads TGTGCCAGCAGTTACCCCGACAGGGGAGCTGGGGCCAACGTCCTGACTTTC.

The CDR3: CARTEANYGYTF. The CDR3 bases are TGTGCCAGGACCGAGGCTAACTATGGCTACACCTTC. The chain employs TRBV2 and TRBJ1-2; D not resolved. Trimming pared 9 bases from V and 0 bases from J, leaving 8 bases between. The CDR3 has 12 residues. Germline values: CDR1 SNHLY, CDR2 FYNNEI.

V gene TRBV4-3 combines with J gene TRBJ2-3; either TRBD1 or TRBD2 may fit D (5 bases each). This CDR3 has 15 amino acids. The V gene's germline CDR1 is LGHNA and CDR2 YSLEER. With 3 bases removed from V and 0 bases from J, the gap between germline ends came to 10 bases. Written as DNA, the CDR3 is TGCGCCAGCAGCCAGAGGGGTATTAGCACAGATACGCAGTATTTT. Translation gives CASSQRGISTDTQYF.

V and J are TRBV4-2 and TRBJ2-3; TRBD2 is a possible D gene (6 bases). Per the germline V gene, CDR1 is LGHNA and CDR2 is YNFKEQ. The V end lost 0 bases, the J end lost 6 bases, and 22 bases lay between the germline ends. This CDR3 is 18 amino acids long. The CDR3 DNA reads TGTGCCAGCAGCCAAGACTGGGTTTTGGGGACTCAGGCGGATACGCAGTATTTT. It is translated as CASSQDWVLGTQADTQYF.

This chain joins TRBV5-1 and TRBJ1-5, with TRBD1 identical over 9 bases. This CDR3 region has 15 residues. The germline CDR1 and CDR2 sequences are SGHRS and YFSETQ. The V gene end was trimmed by 0 bases and the J gene end by 7 bases; junction bases not matched to a gene: 5. The CDR3 loop is CASSLEGQGEQPQHF. CDR3 DNA sequence: TGCGCCAGCAGCTTGGAGGGACAGGGTGAACAGCCCCAGCATTTT.

The chain links TRBV27 to TRBJ2-2; D is uncertain. Germline values: CDR1 MNHEY, CDR2 SMNVEV (reference sequence). With 1 base removed from V and 5 bases from J, the gap between germline ends came to 8 bases. The length of the CDR3 is 14 residues. CDR3 residues: CASSLFRETGELFF. The CDR3 bases are TGTGCCAGCAGTTTATTCCGAGAAACCGGGGAGCTGTTTTTT.

The rearrangement joins TRBV5-1 to TRBJ2-5; the D is unclear. CDR3 size: 14 residues. From germline, CDR1 is SGHRS and CDR2 YFSETQ. V lost 2 bases to trimming and J lost 5 bases, with 13 bases between them. The CDR3 spells CASSLTSPRETQYF. CDR3 nucleotide sequence: TGCGCCAGCAGCTTAACTTCGCCTCGGGAGACCCAGTACTTC. Looking up the rest from reference TRBV5-1 and TRBJ2-5 gives the full variable domain: KAGVTQTPRYLIKTRGQQVTLSCSPISGHRSVSWYQQTPGQGLQFLFEYFSETQRNKGNFPGRFSGRQFSNSRSEMNVSTLELGDSALYLCASSLTSPRETQYFGPGTRLLVL.

The chain has TRBV9 and TRBJ1-6, with D tentatively TRBD1 (6 bases). The V gene lost 3 bases and the J gene lost 7 bases, with 20 bases spanning the gap. The length of the CDR3 is 17 residues. CDR1 SGDLS and CDR2 YYNGEE come from the germline V gene. The CDR3 spells CASSERATMGANSPLHF. The CDR3 nucleotides read TGTGCCAGCAGCGAGAGGGCCACAATGGGGGCGAATTCACCCCTCCACTTT.

The rearrangement joins TRBV20-1 to TRBJ2-3; no firm D call. V was pared by 0 bases and J by 3 bases, with 13 bases between. The CDR3 runs 15 residues. Germline CDR1 DFQATT, CDR2 SNEGSKA (reference sequence). CDR3: CSARDRLLGTDTQYF. As DNA, the CDR3 is TGCAGTGCTAGAGACAGACTCCTTGGTACAGATACGCAGTATTTT.

CDR3 loop: CASSLQRLPRGYNEQFF. CDR3 coding DNA: TGTGCCAGCAGTTTACAAAGACTACCCCGGGGATACAATGAGCAGTTCTTC. J is TRBJ2-1 and V is TRBV12-3 or TRBV12-4; D is perhaps TRBD2 (5 bases). Trimming took 2 bases from V and 4 from J, leaving 18 bases between them. CDR3 size: 17 residues.

The V gene is TRBV3-1, the J gene TRBJ2-1, with 7 bases matching TRBD1. The CDR3 is 13 residues long. The V gene's germline CDR1 is LGHDT and CDR2 YNNKEL (reference sequence). V shed 6 bases and J 6 bases; nucleotides not matched to a gene: 5. The CDR3 nucleotides are TGTGCCAGCAGACTCAAGGGGGCCAATGAGCAGTTCTTC. This gives the protein CASRLKGANEQFF.

The chain links TRBV11-3 to TRBJ2-2, with a possible D match to TRBD1 (5 bases). Trimming pared 4 bases from V and 5 bases from J, leaving 14 bases between. CDR3 length: 15 amino acids. Germline lookup yields CDR1 SGHNT and CDR2 YENEEA. For the CDR3, the DNA is TGTGCCAGCAGCTCGCCCGCGGCAGGGACCGGGGAGCTGTTTTTT. Encoded protein: CASSSPAAGTGELFF. The full variable domain, its missing parts supplied by reference TRBV11-3 and TRBJ2-2, is EAGVVQSPRYKIIEKKQPVAFWCNPISGHNTLYWYLQNLGQGPELLIRYENEEAVDDSQLPKDRFSAERLKGVDSTLKIQPAELGDSAVYLCASSSPAAGTGELFFGEGSRLTVL.

This rearrangement joins TRBV29-1 to TRBJ2-7, with D possibly being TRBD1 or TRBD2 (5 bases each). Trimming cost V 2 bases and J 5 bases, with 16 bases left between them. CDR1 is SQVTM, CDR2 ANQGSEA, per germline. This CDR3 is built from 14 residues. In nucleotides, the CDR3 is TGCAGCGTTGAAAAGTTGGGACGGATCGACGAGCAGTACTTC. Its translation is CSVEKLGRIDEQYF.

V and J are TRBV11-2 and TRBJ2-4, with 8 bases aligning to TRBD2. Germline V CDR1 and CDR2: SGHAT, FQNNGV. Germline trimming cut 6 bases from V and 5 bases from J; bases unmatched to any gene: 6. The CDR3 contains 14 residues. The CDR3 loop is CASRKYGGENIQYF. CDR3 in DNA: TGTGCCAGCAGGAAATACGGGGGGGAAAACATTCAGTACTTC.

Only one count was recorded for this clonotype. The chain recombines TRBV5-6 with TRBJ2-1; D is perhaps TRBD1 (7 bases). From germline, CDR1 is SGHDT and CDR2 YYEEEE. Trimming shortened V by 0 bases and J by 7 bases, and 14 bases separated the two germline ends. The CDR3 covers 15 residues. This CDR3 reads CASSLGQGGWNEQFF. The DNA of the CDR3 is TGTGCCAGCAGCTTGGGACAGGGAGGATGGAATGAGCAGTTCTTC.

This rearrangement joins TRBV29-1 to TRBJ1-1; D gene ambiguous. The germline gives CDR1 SQVTM, CDR2 ANQGSEA. V was clipped by 6 bases and J by 5 bases, with 16 bases between them. There are 13 residues in the CDR3. Here the CDR3 reads CSVRPRSKTEAFF. In nucleotides, the CDR3 is TGCAGCGTGCGCCCCCGATCGAAGACTGAAGCTTTCTTT.

The chain uses TRBV30 and TRBJ2-7; 11 bases are a match to TRBD2. This CDR3 has 14 residues. Germline CDR1 and CDR2: GTSNPN and SVGIG (reference sequence). V was clipped by 5 bases and J by 4 bases; unmatched bases: 7. CDR3 amino acids: CAWSLTSGGYEQYF. The CDR3 DNA sequence: TGTGCCTGGTCCCTCACTAGCGGGGGTTACGAGCAGTACTTC.

The chain is built from TRBV4-1 and TRBJ2-3; the D gene is possibly TRBD1 (5 bases). Germline V gene sequence: CDR1 MGHRA, CDR2 YSYEKL. The CDR3 runs 16 residues. Trimming took off 1 base at V and 2 bases at J, with 13 bases between the two ends. This chain's CDR3 is CASSQAPPGFTDTQYF. The CDR3 nucleotides read TGCGCCAGCAGCCAAGCCCCCCCAGGGTTCACAGATACGCAGTATTTT.

V and J are TRBV7-2 and TRBJ2-3; tentatively, D is TRBD2 (6 bases). This CDR3 has 12 amino acids. Germline CDR1 and CDR2: SGHTA and FQGNSA. V was shortened by 2 bases and J by 14 bases, with 14 bases between the two germline ends. The CDR3 sequence is CASSLSVTRGYF. Here the CDR3 DNA reads TGTGCCAGCAGCTTATCGGTGACTAGGGGGTATTTT.

The genes are TRBV30 and TRBJ2-7; D is unresolved. The V end lost 0 bases, the J end lost 7 bases, and 10 bases lay between the germline ends. The CDR3 covers 12 residues. Germline V gene sequence: CDR1 GTSNPN, CDR2 SVGIG (reference sequence). CDR3 sequence: CAWSVPPSEQYF. Here the CDR3 DNA reads TGTGCCTGGAGTGTACCACCGTCTGAGCAGTACTTC.

This clonotype came up once. This chain uses TRBV3-1 with TRBJ1-2; 8 bases are a match to TRBD1. Germline V gene lookup returns CDR1 LGHDT and CDR2 YNNKEL (reference sequence). CDR3 length: 14 amino acids. The trim removed 2 bases at V and 4 bases at J, leaving 3 bases unmatched. CDR3 in amino acids: CASSQRQGPYGYTF. In nucleotides, the CDR3 is TGTGCCAGCAGCCAACGACAGGGGCCCTATGGCTACACCTTC.